The clone carrying this TCR beta chain was picked up a small number of times. As yet, its antigen is unknown. Each sample yielded at least 5.5 micrograms of PBMC total RNA. After removal of 4 bases from V and 11 bases from J, the junction contained 19 bases not matched to a gene. Per germline, CDR1 SGHRS and CDR2 YFSETQ. The CDR3 spans 16 residues. The sample belongs to a study of blood T cells in healthy people across ages. General study points: With unsorted PBMCs, a conclusive comparison of naive versus antigen-experienced cells was not possible. Observed TCR beta diversity per million T cells went down as age went up. This fall followed a roughly linear course with age.

Primed by a sample-barcoded 5' primer and a J-beta primer mix, a second PCR proceeded for roughly 6 to 12 cycles. In TCRdb, the 5' RACE reads were re-called with MiXCR into one record per CDR3 protein. The repertoire holds approximately 350,000 distinct CDR3 sequences, with approximately 52% as singletons. The chain employs TRBV5-1 and TRBJ2-5, with 8 nucleotides matching TRBD2. This TCR derives from a man aged 55 to 69 in good health. The sample consisted of blood. This CDR3 is CASSRAAAGVDNEQYF. CDR3 in DNA: TGCGCCAGCAGCCGGGCGGCAGCGGGAGTTGATAATGAGCAGTACTTC.